These 23 T cell receptor beta chains were sequenced from one sample in a study of blood T cell repertoires in COVID-19. Produced via immunoSEQ multiplex PCR; TCRdb's table is partial and in-frame only. The sample holds about 320,000 clones, 70% to 90% seen once. Sequenced: PBMCs or T cells enriched from blood (not recorded which). The receptors stem from a woman aged 18-29 years who had recovered from COVID-19.

The chain joins TRBV19 to TRBJ1-4; D unclear. The V end was cut by 5 bases, the J end by 3 bases, with 25 bases between. The CDR3 runs 19 residues. Germline CDR1 LNHDA, CDR2 SQIVND (reference sequence). CDR3 in amino acids: CASSPSKRQVITPNEKLFF. CDR3 nucleotide sequence: TGTGCCAGTAGTCCCTCCAAAAGGCAGGTTATTACCCCTAATGAAAAACTGTTTTTT.

As DNA, the CDR3 is TGTGCCAGCAGTTCGGGACAGACCCATAATTCACCCCTCCACTTT. This encodes CASSSGQTHNSPLHF. The V and J genes are TRBV28 and TRBJ1-6; TRBD1 matches at 7 bases. Germline V lookup: CDR1 MDHEN, CDR2 SYDVKM. V lost 4 bases and J lost 5; bases outside the gene matches: 5. The CDR3 sequence is 15 residues long. Combining the CDR3 with reference TRBV28 and TRBJ1-6 gives the whole variable domain DVKVTQSSRYLVKRTGEKVFLECVQDMDHENMFWYRQDPGLGLRLIYFSYDVKMKEKGDIPEGYSVSREKKERFSLILESASTNQTSMYLCASSSGQTHNSPLHFGNGTRLTVT.

The chain has TRBV14 and TRBJ2-1; 7 bases match TRBD2. V trimming: 1 base; J trimming: 13 bases; junction bases outside the gene matches: 4. CDR1 is SGHDN, CDR2 FVKESK, per germline. The CDR3 is made up of 12 amino acids. DNA for the CDR3: TGTGCCAGCAGCCAAGGTGGGAGGGCCCAGTTCTTC. The encoded protein is CASSQGGRAQFF.

The chain carries TRBV5-1 and TRBJ2-1; 7 positions match TRBD2. CDR3 length: 16 residues. The germline V gene has CDR1 SGHRS and CDR2 YFSETQ. V was clipped by 2 bases and J by 2 bases; unmatched bases: 7. In DNA, the CDR3 is TGCGCCAGCAGCTTCCTCGGGGGAGGGCCCTACAATGAGCAGTTCTTC. It codes for CASSFLGGGPYNEQFF.

This chain connects TRBV5-1 to TRBJ1-4; 7 bases are shared with TRBD1. Germline CDR1 and CDR2: SGHRS and YFSETQ. V dropped 4 bases and J dropped 7; count of bases not matched to a gene: 13. The CDR3 extends over 16 amino acids. CDR3: CASSQYKQGMGEKLFF. The CDR3 DNA reads TGCGCCAGCAGCCAATACAAACAGGGGATGGGTGAAAAACTGTTTTTT.

This sequence joins TRBV18 and TRBJ1-2; possibly TRBD1 for D (6 bases). CDR3 length: 14 amino acids. V was clipped by 2 bases and J by 4 bases, with 11 bases between them. Per the germline V gene, CDR1 is KGHSH and CDR2 is LQKENI. The CDR3 nucleotides are TGTGCCAGCTCACCAGAGGACAGCTCCTATGGCTACACCTTC. The encoded protein is CASSPEDSSYGYTF.

This sequence joins TRBV5-4 and TRBJ1-2; D call uncertain. CDR1 is SGHNT and CDR2 is YYREEE in the germline V gene (reference sequence). The CDR3 totals 12 residues. Trimming stripped 2 bases from V and 3 bases from J, with 5 bases between. DNA of the CDR3: TGTGCCAGCAGCTTCGACTACTATGGCTACACCTTC. Protein product: CASSFDYYGYTF.

Comments on this clone: Other DNA sequences within the sample encode an identical CDR3. The chain uses TRBV27 and TRBJ2-1; D not resolved. Germline V gene sequence: CDR1 MNHEY, CDR2 SMNVEV (reference sequence). V lost 6 bases and J 0 bases, leaving 6 bases between the germline ends. The CDR3 spans 13 residues. The DNA for the CDR3 is TGTGCCAGCAGCCTGAGCTCCTACAATGAGCAGTTCTTC. It translates to CASSLSSYNEQFF.

The chain recombines TRBV7-9 with TRBJ2-1; D is uncertain. Trimming stripped 0 bases from V and 4 bases from J, with 10 bases between. The CDR3 loop spans 15 amino acids. The germline V gene encodes CDR1 SEHNR and CDR2 FQNEAQ (reference sequence). For the CDR3, the DNA is TGTGCCAGCAGCTTAGCGGGCCAGAAATACAATGAGCAGTTCTTC. This encodes CASSLAGQKYNEQFF.

This clone was seen a single time. In the same sample, other DNA sequences code for this CDR3. This rearrangement joins TRBV10-1 to TRBJ1-1; unclear D gene. The germline V gene has CDR1 WNHNN and CDR2 SYGVQD (reference sequence). Trimming took off 3 bases at V and 1 base at J, with 6 bases between the two ends. The CDR3 sequence is 13 residues long. The CDR3 nucleotides read TGCGCCAGCAGTGAAACGGGGAACACTGAAGCTTTCTTT. This translates into CASSETGNTEAFF.

This rearrangement joins TRBV30 to TRBJ2-1; 9 nucleotides agree with TRBD1. The CDR3 loop spans 14 amino acids. V was pared by 2 bases and J by 6 bases, with 5 bases of the junction left unmatched. Germline V gene sequence: CDR1 GTSNPN, CDR2 SVGIG (reference sequence). CDR3 residues: CAWSSGTGRNEQFF. The CDR3 region has the DNA TGTGCCTGGAGTTCGGGGACAGGGCGCAATGAGCAGTTCTTC. Drawing the rest from reference TRBV30 and TRBJ2-1, the complete variable domain is SQTIHQWPATLVQPVGSPLSLECTVEGTSNPNLYWYRQAAGRGLQLLFYSVGIGQISSEVPQNLSASRPQDRQFILSSKKLLLSDSGFYLCAWSSGTGRNEQFFGPGTRLTVL.

This clone was picked up one time. The V call is TRBV4-1, the J call TRBJ1-2; D might be TRBD1 (5 bases). Germline V gene lookup returns CDR1 MGHRA and CDR2 YSYEKL. Deletions cut 3 bases from V and 0 bases from J, with 8 bases between. The CDR3 length is 14 residues. In DNA form, the CDR3 reads TGCGCCAGCAGCCAGACAGTAGCTAACTATGGCTACACCTTC. It codes for CASSQTVANYGYTF.

This rearrangement joins TRBV28 to TRBJ2-3; D possibly corresponds to TRBD2 (6 bases). The CDR3 spans 18 residues. Germline CDR1 is MDHEN and CDR2 is SYDVKM. The germline V and J ends were trimmed by 6 bases and 0 bases, with 22 bases remaining between them. Here the CDR3 reads CASSVVGIRETSTDTQYF. The CDR3, as DNA: TGTGCCAGCAGCGTGGTCGGTATTCGGGAGACTAGCACAGATACGCAGTATTTT.

The chain has TRBV9 and TRBJ2-7, with 7 bases lining up with TRBD1. Trimming at V came to 4 bases and at J to 0 bases, leaving 4 bases not matched to a gene. CDR1 and CDR2 from the germline V gene are SGDLS and YYNGEE. The length of the CDR3 is 14 residues. DNA of the CDR3: TGTGCCAGCAGCCCGTGGGACAGCTCCTACGAGCAGTACTTC. Its translation: CASSPWDSSYEQYF.

The V call is TRBV27, the J call TRBJ1-1; 8 nucleotides match TRBD1. This CDR3 contains 15 residues. Germline V gene lookup returns CDR1 MNHEY and CDR2 SMNVEV (reference sequence). V was pared by 5 bases and J by 1 base, with 6 bases of the junction left unmatched. The CDR3 is CASSPRGLSNTEAFF. CDR3 coding DNA: TGTGCCAGCAGTCCCAGGGGGCTATCGAACACTGAAGCTTTCTTT.

The rearrangement uses TRBV10-3 and TRBJ2-2; maybe TRBD2 (6 bases). The CDR3 extends over 16 amino acids. Germline assignment: CDR1 ENHRY and CDR2 SYGVKD. Trimming removed 11 bases from V and 7 bases from J, with 26 bases in between. CDR3 nucleotide sequence: TGTGCCTCCGTTGGCCCCGGGGGTAGTTCAGGCGGGGAGCTGTTTTTT. It is translated as CASVGPGGSSGGELFF.

The rearrangement links TRBV19 to TRBJ2-7, with 15 bases matching TRBD2. The germline gives CDR1 LNHDA, CDR2 SQIVND (reference sequence). This CDR3 region has 15 residues. Germline trimming cut 5 bases from V and 5 bases from J; bases unmatched to any gene: 4. The CDR3 spells CASSAGLAGGNEQYF. CDR3 sequence (DNA): TGTGCCAGTAGTGCGGGACTAGCGGGAGGTAACGAGCAGTACTTC.

The rearrangement links TRBV5-6 to TRBJ2-7; TRBD2 matches 8 bases. The V and J ends lost 4 bases and 5 bases, in that order; junction bases with no gene match: 14. Germline CDR1 and CDR2: SGHDT and YYEEEE. There are 16 residues in the CDR3. CDR3 protein: CASSPGGGRLRNEQYF. The CDR3 region has the DNA TGTGCCAGCAGCCCCGGAGGCGGGAGGCTTAGGAACGAGCAGTACTTC. Full variable domain (rest looked up from reference TRBV5-6 and TRBJ2-7): DAGVTQSPTHLIKTRGQQVTLRCSPKSGHDTVSWYQQALGQGPQFIFQYYEEEERQRGNFPDRFSGHQFPNYSSELNVNALLLGDSALYLCASSPGGGRLRNEQYFGPGTRLTVT.

The gene calls are TRBV27 and TRBJ2-1, with TRBD2 matching 10 bases. V was clipped by 1 base and J by 7 bases; unmatched bases: 4. The CDR3 is 15 amino acids. Germline V CDR1 and CDR2: MNHEY, SMNVEV (reference sequence). The CDR3 DNA sequence: TGTGCCAGCAGTTTATACCCTAGCGGGAGAAATGAGCAGTTCTTC. Its translation: CASSLYPSGRNEQFF.

This chain uses TRBV28 with TRBJ1-1; 9 nucleotides agree with TRBD1. Unmatched junction bases numbered 7, after V lost 6 bases and J lost 5 bases. The CDR3 runs 14 residues. Per germline, CDR1 MDHEN and CDR2 SYDVKM. CDR3 amino acids: CASSLSTGGTEAFF. Written as DNA, the CDR3 is TGTGCCAGCAGCCTCTCGACAGGGGGGACTGAAGCTTTCTTT.

This clone showed up just once. The rearrangement links TRBV6-6 to TRBJ2-7; 9 bases align to TRBD2. After removal of 8 bases from V and 4 bases from J, the junction contained 15 bases not matched to a gene. CDR1 is MNHNY, CDR2 SVGAGI, per germline (reference sequence). The CDR3 extends over 16 amino acids. CDR3 loop: CASSLAGSRTRYEQYF. CDR3 in DNA: TGTGCCAGCTCGCTAGCGGGGAGTAGAACGAGGTACGAGCAGTACTTC.

Concerning this clone: The sample contains more than one DNA sequence encoding this CDR3. This chain uses TRBV24-1 with TRBJ1-2, with D perhaps TRBD1 (6 bases). V lost 3 bases and J lost 8, with 9 bases in between. The CDR3 contains 12 residues. Germline loops: CDR1 KGHDR, CDR2 SFDVKD. The DNA of the CDR3 is TGTGCCACCAGTGATACAGGGTACGGCTACACCTTC. It yields the protein CATSDTGYGYTF.

The chain is built from TRBV4-1 and TRBJ1-2, with 7 bases aligning to TRBD1. J was trimmed by 5 bases and V by 1 base; bases with no gene match: 1. This CDR3 is built from 13 residues. CDR1 is MGHRA and CDR2 is YSYEKL in the germline V gene. CDR3: CASSQGTGYGYTF. CDR3 DNA: TGCGCCAGCAGCCAAGGGACAGGTTATGGCTACACCTTC.